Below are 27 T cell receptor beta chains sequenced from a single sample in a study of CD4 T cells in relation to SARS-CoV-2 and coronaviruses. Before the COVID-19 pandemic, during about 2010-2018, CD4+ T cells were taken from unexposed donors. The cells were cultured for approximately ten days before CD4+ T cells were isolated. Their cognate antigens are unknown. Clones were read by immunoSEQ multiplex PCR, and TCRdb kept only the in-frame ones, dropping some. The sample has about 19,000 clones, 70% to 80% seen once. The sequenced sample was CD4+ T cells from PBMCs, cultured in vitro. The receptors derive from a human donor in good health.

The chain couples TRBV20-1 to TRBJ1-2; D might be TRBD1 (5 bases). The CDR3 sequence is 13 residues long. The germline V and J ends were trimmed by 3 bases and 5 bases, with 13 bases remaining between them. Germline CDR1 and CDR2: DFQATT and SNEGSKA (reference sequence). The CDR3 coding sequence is TGCAGTGCTAGTCGCGGGGGAGATTATGGCTACACCTTC. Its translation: CSASRGGDYGYTF.

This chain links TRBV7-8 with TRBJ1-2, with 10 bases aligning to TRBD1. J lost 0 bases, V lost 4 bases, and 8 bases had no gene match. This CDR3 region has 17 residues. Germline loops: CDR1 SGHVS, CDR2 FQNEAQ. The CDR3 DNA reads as TGTGCCAGCAGCTCCTCCGGGACAGGGGACTCTAACTATGGCTACACCTTC. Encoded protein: CASSSSGTGDSNYGYTF.

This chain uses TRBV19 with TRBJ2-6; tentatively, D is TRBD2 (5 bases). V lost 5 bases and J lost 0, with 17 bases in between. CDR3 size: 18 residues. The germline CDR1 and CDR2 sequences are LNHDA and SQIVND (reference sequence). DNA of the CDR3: TGTGCCAGTAGTTTAAAGACGGGAATGAGCTCTGGGGCCAACGTCCTGACTTTC. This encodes CASSLKTGMSSGANVLTF.

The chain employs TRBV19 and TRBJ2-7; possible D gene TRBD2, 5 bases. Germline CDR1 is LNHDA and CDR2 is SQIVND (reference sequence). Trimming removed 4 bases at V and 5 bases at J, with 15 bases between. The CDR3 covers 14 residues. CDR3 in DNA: TGTGCCAGTAGTAAAATACTAGATGGCAACGAGCAGTACTTC. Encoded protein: CASSKILDGNEQYF. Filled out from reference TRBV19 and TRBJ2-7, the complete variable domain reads DGGITQSPKYLFRKEGQNVTLSCEQNLNHDAMYWYRQDPGQGLRLIYYSQIVNDFQKGDIAEGYSVSREKKESFPLTVTSAQKNPTAFYLCASSKILDGNEQYFGPGTRLTVT.

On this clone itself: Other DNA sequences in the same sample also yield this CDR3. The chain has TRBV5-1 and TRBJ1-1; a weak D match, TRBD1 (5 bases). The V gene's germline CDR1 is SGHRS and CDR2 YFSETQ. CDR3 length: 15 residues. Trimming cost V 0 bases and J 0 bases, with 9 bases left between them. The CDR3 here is CASSLAGTLNTEAFF. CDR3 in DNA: TGCGCCAGCAGCTTGGCGGGGACCCTGAACACTGAAGCTTTCTTT.

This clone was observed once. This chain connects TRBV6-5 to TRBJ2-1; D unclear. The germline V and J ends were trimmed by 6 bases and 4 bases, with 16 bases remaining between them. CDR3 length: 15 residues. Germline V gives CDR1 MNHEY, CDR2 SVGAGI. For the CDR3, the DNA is TGTGCCAGCAGCCCCTCGTTGCCACAATACAATGAGCAGTTCTTC. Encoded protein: CASSPSLPQYNEQFF.

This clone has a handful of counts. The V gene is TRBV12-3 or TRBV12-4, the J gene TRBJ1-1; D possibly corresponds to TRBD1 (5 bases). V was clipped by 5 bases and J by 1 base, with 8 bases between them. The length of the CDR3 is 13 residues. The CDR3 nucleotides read TGTGCCAGCAGTGGGGACGGGAACACTGAAGCTTTCTTT. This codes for CASSGDGNTEAFF.

The CDR3 nucleotides read TGTGCTAGTGGTTTGGTACTTGGAGGGCGGATAGCGGGAGGGCCTATCACCGGGGAGCTGTTTTTT. This translates into CASGLVLGGRIAGGPITGELFF. The rearrangement links TRBV12-5 to TRBJ2-2, with TRBD2 matching 11 bases. Trimming cost V 0 bases and J 4 bases; bases outside gene matches: 19. This CDR3 contains 22 residues. Germline lookup yields CDR1 LGHNT and CDR2 FRNRAP.

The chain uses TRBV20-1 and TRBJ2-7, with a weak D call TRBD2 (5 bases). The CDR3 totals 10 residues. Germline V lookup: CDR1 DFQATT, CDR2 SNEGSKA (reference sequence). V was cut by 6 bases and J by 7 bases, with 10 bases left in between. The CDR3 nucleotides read TGCAGTGCCGGGGAGAGAGAGCAGTACTTC. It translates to CSAGEREQYF.

The CDR3 spells CATDPYEQYF. In DNA form, the CDR3 reads TGTGCCACTGACCCCTACGAGCAGTACTTC. The J gene is TRBJ2-7, the V gene TRBV7-8; no definite D call. The germline V and J ends were trimmed by 10 bases and 2 bases, with 6 bases remaining between them. The V gene's germline CDR1 is SGHVS and CDR2 FQNEAQ. There are 10 residues in the CDR3. Using reference TRBV7-8 and TRBJ2-7 for the parts outside the CDR3, the full variable domain is GAGVSQSPRYKVAKRGQDVALRCDPISGHVSLFWYQQALGQGPEFLTYFQNEAQLDKSGLPSDRFFAERPEGSVSTLKIQRTQQEDSAVYLCATDPYEQYFGPGTRLTVT.

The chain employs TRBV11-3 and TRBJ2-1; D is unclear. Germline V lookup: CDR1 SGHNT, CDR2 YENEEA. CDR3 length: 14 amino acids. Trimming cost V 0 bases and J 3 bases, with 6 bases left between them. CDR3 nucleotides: TGTGCCAGCAGCTTAGATTCACACTACAATGAGCAGTTCTTC. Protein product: CASSLDSHYNEQFF.

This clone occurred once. The CDR3, as DNA: TGTGCCAGCAGTTCCCTCCCCTTAGCGGGAGGTAATGAGCAGTTCTTC. As protein: CASSSLPLAGGNEQFF. This chain connects TRBV6-4 to TRBJ2-1; 10 positions agree with TRBD2. J gave up 7 bases and V 5 bases, and 11 bases lay outside the gene matches. The CDR3 contains 16 residues. Germline V gene data show CDR1 as MRHNA and CDR2 as SNTAGT.

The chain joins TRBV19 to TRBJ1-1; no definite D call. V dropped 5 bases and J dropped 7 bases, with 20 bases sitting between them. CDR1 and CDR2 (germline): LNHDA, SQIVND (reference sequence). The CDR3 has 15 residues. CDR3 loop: CASSGRSRDPHEAFF. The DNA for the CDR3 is TGTGCCAGTAGTGGGCGAAGCCGAGACCCTCATGAAGCTTTCTTT.

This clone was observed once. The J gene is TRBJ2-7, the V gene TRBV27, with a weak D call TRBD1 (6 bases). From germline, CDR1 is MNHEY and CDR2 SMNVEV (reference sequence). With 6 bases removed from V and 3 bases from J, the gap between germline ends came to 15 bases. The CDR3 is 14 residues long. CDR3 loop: CASSRWTEGYEQYF. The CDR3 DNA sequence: TGTGCCAGCAGCCGCTGGACAGAGGGCTACGAGCAGTACTTC.

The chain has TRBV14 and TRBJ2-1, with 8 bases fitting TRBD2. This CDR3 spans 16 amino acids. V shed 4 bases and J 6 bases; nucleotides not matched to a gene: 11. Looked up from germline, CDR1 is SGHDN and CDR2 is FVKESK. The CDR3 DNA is TGTGCCAGCAGCCCGCTCAGCGGGAGTAGCGGCAATGAGCAGTTCTTC. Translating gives CASSPLSGSSGNEQFF.

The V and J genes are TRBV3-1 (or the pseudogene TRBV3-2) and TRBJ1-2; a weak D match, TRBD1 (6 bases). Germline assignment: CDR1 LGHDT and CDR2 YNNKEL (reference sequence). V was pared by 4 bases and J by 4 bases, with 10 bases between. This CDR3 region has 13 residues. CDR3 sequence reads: CASSPDSSYGYTF. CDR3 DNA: TGTGCCAGCAGCCCGGACAGCAGCTATGGCTACACCTTC.

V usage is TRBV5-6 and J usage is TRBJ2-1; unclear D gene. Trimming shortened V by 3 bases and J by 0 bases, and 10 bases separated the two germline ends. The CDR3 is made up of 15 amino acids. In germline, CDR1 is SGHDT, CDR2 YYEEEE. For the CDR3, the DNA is TGTGCCAGCAGCTCGCGTCAGAGCTCCTACAATGAGCAGTTCTTC. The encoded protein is CASSSRQSSYNEQFF.

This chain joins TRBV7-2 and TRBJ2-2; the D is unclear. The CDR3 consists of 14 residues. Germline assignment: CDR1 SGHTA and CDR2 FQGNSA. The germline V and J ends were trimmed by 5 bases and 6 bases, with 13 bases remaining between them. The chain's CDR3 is CASSQLPSSGELFF. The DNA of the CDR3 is TGTGCCAGCAGCCAACTACCGAGTTCCGGGGAGCTGTTTTTT.

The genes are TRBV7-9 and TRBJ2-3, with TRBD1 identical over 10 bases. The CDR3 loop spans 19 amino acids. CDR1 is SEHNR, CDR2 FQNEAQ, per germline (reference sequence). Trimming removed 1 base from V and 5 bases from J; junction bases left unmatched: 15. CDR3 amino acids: CASSLVWLVGQGVGDTQYF. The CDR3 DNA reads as TGTGCCAGCAGCTTAGTGTGGCTCGTTGGACAGGGGGTCGGAGATACGCAGTATTTT. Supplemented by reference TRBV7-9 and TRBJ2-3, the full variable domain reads DTGVSQNPRHKITKRGQNVTFRCDPISEHNRLYWYRQTLGQGPEFLTYFQNEAQLEKSRLLSDRFSAERPKGSFSTLEIQRTEQGDSAMYLCASSLVWLVGQGVGDTQYFGPGTRLTVL.

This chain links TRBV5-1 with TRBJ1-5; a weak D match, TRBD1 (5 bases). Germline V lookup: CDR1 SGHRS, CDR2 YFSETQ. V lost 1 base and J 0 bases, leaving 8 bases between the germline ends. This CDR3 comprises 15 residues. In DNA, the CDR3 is TGCGCCAGCAGCTTGACAGGAGATAGCAATCAGCCCCAGCATTTT. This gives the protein CASSLTGDSNQPQHF.

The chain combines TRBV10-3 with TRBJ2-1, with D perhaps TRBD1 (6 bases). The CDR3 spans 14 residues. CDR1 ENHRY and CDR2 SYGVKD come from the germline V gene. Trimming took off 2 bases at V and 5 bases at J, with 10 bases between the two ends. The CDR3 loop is CAISERRTDNEQFF. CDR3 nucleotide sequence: TGTGCCATCAGTGAGAGAAGGACAGACAATGAGCAGTTCTTC.

CDR3 amino acids: CASSARDRGADTQYF. DNA of the CDR3: TGTGCCAGCAGCGCCCGGGACAGGGGTGCAGATACGCAGTATTTT. This chain links TRBV9 with TRBJ2-3, with 10 bases aligning to TRBD1. The CDR3 sequence is 15 residues long. The germline V gene encodes CDR1 SGDLS and CDR2 YYNGEE. With 3 bases clipped from V and 4 bases from J, the junction kept 5 bases outside the gene matches.

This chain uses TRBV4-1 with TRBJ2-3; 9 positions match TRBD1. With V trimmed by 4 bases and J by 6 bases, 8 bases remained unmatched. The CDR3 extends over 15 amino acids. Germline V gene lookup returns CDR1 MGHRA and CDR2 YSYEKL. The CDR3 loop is CASSPYGTGMDTQYF. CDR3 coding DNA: TGCGCCAGCAGCCCCTATGGGACAGGGATGGATACGCAGTATTTT.

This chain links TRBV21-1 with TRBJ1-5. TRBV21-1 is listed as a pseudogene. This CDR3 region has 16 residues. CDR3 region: CASRRARAGTNQPQHF. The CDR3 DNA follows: TGTGCCAGCCGCCGTGCGCGGGCAGGGACCAATCAGCCCCAGCATTTT.

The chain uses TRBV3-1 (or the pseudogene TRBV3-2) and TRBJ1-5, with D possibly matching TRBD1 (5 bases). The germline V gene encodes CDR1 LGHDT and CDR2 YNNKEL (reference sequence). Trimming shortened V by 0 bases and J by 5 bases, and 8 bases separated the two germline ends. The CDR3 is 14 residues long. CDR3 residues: CASSQDWGDQPQHF. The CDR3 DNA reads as TGTGCCAGCAGCCAAGATTGGGGGGATCAGCCCCAGCATTTT.

The CDR3 is CASSAGQGAIDTQYF. The DNA for the CDR3 is TGTGCCAGCAGCGCCGGACAGGGGGCGATAGATACGCAGTATTTT. The V gene is TRBV27, the J gene TRBJ2-3; 11 bases agree with TRBD1. Germline V CDR1 and CDR2: MNHEY, SMNVEV (reference sequence). The V and J ends lost 6 bases and 5 bases, in that order; junction bases with no gene match: 7. This CDR3 comprises 15 residues.

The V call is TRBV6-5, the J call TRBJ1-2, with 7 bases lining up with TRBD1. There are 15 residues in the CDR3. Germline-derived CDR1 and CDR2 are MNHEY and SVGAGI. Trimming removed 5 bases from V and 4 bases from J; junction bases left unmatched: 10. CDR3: CASSPPGGYGYGYTF. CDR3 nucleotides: TGTGCCAGCAGTCCTCCAGGGGGTTATGGCTATGGCTACACCTTC.